This T cell receptor (beta chain) was identified during a study of T cells in Graves' hyperthyroidism and ophthalmopathy. What was amplified from RNA transcripts were TCR beta CDR3 regions. The primer set for the first-round RT-PCR of the TCR CDR3 was HTBI. TCRdb re-called the multiplex PCR reads through MiXCR, storing one row per CDR3 protein. Here the sample spans around 400,000 distinct CDR3 sequences, roughly 25% being singletons. Germline-derived CDR1 and CDR2 are ENHRY and SYGVKD. This CDR3 has 16 residues. V lost 7 bases and J lost 2; bases outside the gene matches: 11. The sample taken for sequencing was blood. This chain connects TRBV10-3 to TRBJ2-3, with 8 bases aligning to TRBD2. This clonotype originated in a man aged 45-60 years with Graves' hyperthyroidism. As DNA, the CDR3 is TGTGCCATCATAAAGTGGCTAGCGGGTTACACAGATACGCAGTATTTT. Its translation: CAIIKWLAGYTDTQYF.